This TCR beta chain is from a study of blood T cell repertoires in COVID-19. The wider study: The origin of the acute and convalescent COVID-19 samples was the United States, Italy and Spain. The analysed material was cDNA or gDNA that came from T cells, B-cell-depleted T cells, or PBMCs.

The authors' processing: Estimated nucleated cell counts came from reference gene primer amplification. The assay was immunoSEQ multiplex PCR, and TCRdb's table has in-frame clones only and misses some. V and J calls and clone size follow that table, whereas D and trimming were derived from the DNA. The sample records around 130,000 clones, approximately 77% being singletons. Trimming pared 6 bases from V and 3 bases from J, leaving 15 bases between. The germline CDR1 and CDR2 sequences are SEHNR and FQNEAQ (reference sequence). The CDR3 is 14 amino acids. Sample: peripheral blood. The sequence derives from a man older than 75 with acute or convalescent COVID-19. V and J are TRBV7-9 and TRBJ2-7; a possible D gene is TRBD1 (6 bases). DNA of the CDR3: TGTGCCAGCAGTTTTGGACAGCCTAGCTACGAGCAGTACTTC. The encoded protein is CASSFGQPSYEQYF.